Below, 16 T cell receptor beta chains from the same sample are listed, as sequenced in a study of T cells in Graves' hyperthyroidism and ophthalmopathy (dated by TCRdb to between 2019 and 2020). Library creation used multiplex PCR. Sequencing instrument: Illumina HiSeq 2000. The TCR beta CDR3 regions were amplified from RNA transcripts. The first round of RT-PCR for the TCR CDR3 was performed with the HTBI primer set and the Qiagen OneStep RT-PCR kit. Starting from the raw public reads, TCRdb applied fastp trimming at Q25, assembled clones with MiXCR and retained in-frame beta chains. Entries are consolidated by CDR3 protein sequence, retaining the most common genes and DNA. Here the sample has roughly 300,000 distinct CDR3 sequences; 20% to 25% occur a single time. The top ten clones comprise under 55% of the sample. The material sequenced was blood. The receptors here all came from a woman in her 50s with Graves' hyperthyroidism.

This clonotype was detected ten times or more. V usage is TRBV28 and J usage is TRBJ2-7; 8 positions agree with TRBD1. Germline V gene sequence: CDR1 MDHEN, CDR2 SYDVKM. The V gene end was trimmed by 8 bases and the J gene end by 3 bases; junction bases not matched to a gene: 9. This CDR3 contains 14 residues. Written as DNA, the CDR3 is TGTGCCAGCGGAGGGACAGGCGCCTACTACGAGCAGTACTTC. Residues: CASGGTGAYYEQYF.

At least ten counts were recorded for this clonotype. This chain joins TRBV7-9 and TRBJ1-6; D uncertain. The CDR3 extends over 11 amino acids. In germline, CDR1 is SEHNR, CDR2 FQNEAQ (reference sequence). V was shortened by 3 bases and J by 8 bases, with 2 bases between the two germline ends. The CDR3 region has the DNA TGTGCCAGCAGCTTGGATTCACCCCTCCACTTT. Translation: CASSLDSPLHF.

J is TRBJ2-7 and V is TRBV7-9, with a weak D call TRBD1 (6 bases). The CDR3 contains 14 residues. The V end was cut by 1 base, the J end by 7 bases, with 14 bases between. CDR1 SEHNR and CDR2 FQNEAQ come from the germline V gene (reference sequence). CDR3 DNA sequence: TGTGCCAGCAGCTTAGGGGCAGGGGTCCGGGAGCAGTACTTC. As protein: CASSLGAGVREQYF.

This clonotype was seen at least ten times. This chain joins TRBV2 and TRBJ2-2; 7 nucleotides align to TRBD1. Germline-derived CDR1 and CDR2 are SNHLY and FYNNEI. V lost 4 bases and J lost 4; bases outside the gene matches: 6. This CDR3 contains 15 residues. The CDR3 reads CASSATQGTTGELFF. CDR3 in DNA: TGTGCCAGCAGTGCGACACAGGGGACCACCGGGGAGCTGTTTTTT.

This clonotype was observed a few times. The chain couples TRBV20-1 to TRBJ2-7, with a weak D call TRBD2 (5 bases). This CDR3 contains 12 residues. Germline V gives CDR1 DFQATT, CDR2 SNEGSKA (reference sequence). This CDR3 is CSLPWGAYEQYF. The CDR3, as DNA: TGCAGCCTCCCCTGGGGAGCCTACGAGCAGTACTTC.

This sequence joins TRBV13 and TRBJ1-1; TRBD1 might be the D (5 bases). Germline values: CDR1 PRHDT, CDR2 FYEKMQ (reference sequence). V was clipped by 5 bases and J by 5 bases, with 15 bases between them. The CDR3 totals 14 residues. CDR3 bases: TGTGCCAGCAGCGACGACAGTCTTAAGACTGAAGCTTTCTTT. This translates into CASSDDSLKTEAFF. Full variable domain (outside the CDR3, taken from reference TRBV13 and TRBJ1-1): AAGVIQSPRHLIKEKRETATLKCYPIPRHDTVYWYQQGPGQDPQFLISFYEKMQSDKGSIPDRFSAQQFSDYHSELNMSSLELGDSALYFCASSDDSLKTEAFFGQGTRLTVV.

This clonotype was seen many times. The rearrangement uses TRBV20-1 and TRBJ2-3; 8 nucleotides align to TRBD2. V dropped 4 bases and J dropped 0; count of bases not matched to a gene: 6. The germline CDR1 and CDR2 sequences are DFQATT and SNEGSKA (reference sequence). The CDR3 has 15 amino acids. The CDR3 nucleotides read TGCAGTGCTATCCTAGCGGGCACTAGCACAGATACGCAGTATTTT. Protein: CSAILAGTSTDTQYF.

The sample holds many counts of this clonotype. The J gene is TRBJ2-1, the V gene TRBV12-3 or TRBV12-4, with TRBD2 as a possible D gene (6 bases). CDR3 length: 13 residues. The ends were cut back, 3 bases at V and 10 bases at J, with 13 bases in the middle. CDR3 region: CASSFPGEGEQFF. The CDR3 bases are TGTGCCAGCAGTTTTCCGGGAGAGGGAGAGCAGTTCTTC.

The table lists this clonotype with a few counts. The rearrangement joins TRBV9 to TRBJ1-6, with D tentatively TRBD1 (5 bases). V was trimmed by 4 bases and J by 13 bases, leaving 18 bases between them. The CDR3 covers 14 residues. Germline CDR1 is SGDLS and CDR2 is YYNGEE. Here the CDR3 reads CASSTSMRGVPLHF. DNA of the CDR3: TGTGCCAGCAGCACGAGTATGAGGGGTGTTCCCCTCCACTTT. Together with reference TRBV9 and TRBJ1-6, the CDR3 gives the full variable domain: DSGVTQTPKHLITATGQRVTLRCSPRSGDLSVYWYQQSLDQGLQFLIQYYNGEERAKGNILERFSAQQFPDLHSELNLSSLELGDSALYFCASSTSMRGVPLHFGNGTRLTVT.

This clonotype was seen many times. This chain uses TRBV11-2 with TRBJ2-1; TRBD2 matches at 8 bases. The CDR3 runs 17 residues. CDR1 and CDR2 (germline): SGHAT, FQNNGV. V lost 4 bases and J lost 3; bases outside the gene matches: 11. This CDR3 is CASSSTRNSGVYNEQFF. The CDR3 nucleotides read TGTGCCAGCAGCTCGACCCGAAATAGCGGGGTCTACAATGAGCAGTTCTTC.

The gene calls are TRBV30 and TRBJ2-3; the D is unclear. The germline CDR1 and CDR2 sequences are GTSNPN and SVGIG (reference sequence). The CDR3 has 10 amino acids. V lost 5 bases to trimming and J lost 2 bases, with 2 bases between them. The CDR3 DNA reads as TGTGCCTGGGACACAGATACGCAGTATTTT. Residues: CAWDTDTQYF.

This clonotype has only a few counts. The V call is TRBV6-5, the J call TRBJ2-5, with D perhaps assigned TRBD1 or TRBD2 (5 bases each). The length of the CDR3 is 12 residues. Trimming shortened V by 2 bases and J by 7 bases, and 8 bases separated the two germline ends. Germline values: CDR1 MNHEY, CDR2 SVGAGI. The CDR3 DNA sequence: TGTGCCAGCAGTTACCGGGGCGGGACCCAGTACTTC. Amino acid sequence: CASSYRGGTQYF.

At least ten counts were recorded for this clonotype. CDR3 DNA: TGCAGCGTTGAAGATCTAAGGGGGCAAGAGACCCAGTACTTC. Protein: CSVEDLRGQETQYF. This chain uses TRBV29-1 with TRBJ2-5; TRBD1 might be the D (6 bases). This CDR3 region has 14 residues. Germline V gene sequence: CDR1 SQVTM, CDR2 ANQGSEA. Trimming took 0 bases from V and 2 from J, leaving 10 bases between them.

This clonotype was picked up many times. The chain links TRBV11-2 to TRBJ2-5, with D tentatively TRBD1 (6 bases). The CDR3 covers 14 residues. Trimming stripped 5 bases from V and 1 base from J, with 11 bases between. Germline V CDR1 and CDR2: SGHAT, FQNNGV. The CDR3 DNA reads as TGTGCCAGCAGCATACAGGGCCCCCAAGAGACCCAGTACTTC. Translation gives CASSIQGPQETQYF.

This clonotype was found many times. CDR3 coding DNA: TGCGCCAGCAGCGTAGATGGCAGCAAGGAGACCCAGTACTTC. It specifies CASSVDGSKETQYF. The chain couples TRBV5-1 to TRBJ2-5, with D unclear. Germline V gene data show CDR1 as SGHRS and CDR2 as YFSETQ. This CDR3 region has 14 residues. The V and J ends lost 4 bases and 5 bases respectively, with 15 bases between them.

This clonotype was observed many times. V is TRBV6-1 and J is TRBJ2-1; 11 bases agree with TRBD2. Per the germline V gene, CDR1 is MNHNS and CDR2 is SASEGT. The CDR3 sequence is 15 residues long. Unmatched junction bases numbered 8, after V lost 6 bases and J lost 7 bases. This chain's CDR3 is CASSETSGISNEQFF. CDR3 DNA: TGTGCCAGCAGCGAGACTAGCGGGATATCAAATGAGCAGTTCTTC.